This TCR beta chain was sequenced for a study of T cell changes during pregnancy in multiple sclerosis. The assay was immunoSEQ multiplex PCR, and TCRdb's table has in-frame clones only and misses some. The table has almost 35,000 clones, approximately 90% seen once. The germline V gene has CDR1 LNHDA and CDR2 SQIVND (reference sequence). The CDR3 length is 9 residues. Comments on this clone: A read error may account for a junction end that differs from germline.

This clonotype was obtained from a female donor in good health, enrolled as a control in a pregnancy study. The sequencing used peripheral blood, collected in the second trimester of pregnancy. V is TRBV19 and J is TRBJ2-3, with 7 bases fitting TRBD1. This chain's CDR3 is CAQGDTQYF. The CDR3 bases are TGCGCACAGGGGGATACGCAGTATTTT.